A selection of T cell receptor beta chains follows, all from one sample in a study of blood T cell repertoires in COVID-19. Produced via immunoSEQ multiplex PCR; TCRdb's table is partial and in-frame only. The sample holds 40,000 to 55,000 clones, approximately 80% seen once. The sequencing sample was made of PBMCs or T cells enriched from blood (not recorded which). Receptors were obtained from a woman between 45 and 65 years old with acute COVID-19. CDR3s include the opening cysteine and the closing phenylalanine or tryptophan. D genes are given only for firm matches. The size of a clone is reported for some rows only, either as once, few or many, or as a class for expanded clones.

d_call: NA
j_call: TRBJ1-2
clone_size: NA
v_call: TRBV6-1
cdr3_nt: TGTGCCAGCAGTGAAGCGTACAACTATATGGTCGGCTACACCTTC
cdr3_aa: CASSEAYNYMVGYTF

d_call: NA
j_call: TRBJ2-7
clone_size: few
v_call: TRBV29-1
cdr3_nt: TGCAGCGTTGTACGAGGGCAGAATTACGAGCAGTACTTC
cdr3_aa: CSVVRGQNYEQYF

d_call: TRBD1
j_call: TRBJ1-2
clone_size: NA
v_call: TRBV11-2
cdr3_nt: TGTGCCAGCAGCTTAGTGACCGAAGGGGGCGTCGGCTATGGCTACACCTTC
cdr3_aa: CASSLVTEGGVGYGYTF

d_call: TRBD1
j_call: TRBJ1-5
clone_size: NA
v_call: TRBV5-5
cdr3_nt: TGTGCCAGCAGCGCCGGGACAGGGCAAGTTCGGCCCCAGCATTTT
cdr3_aa: CASSAGTGQVRPQHF

d_call: NA
j_call: TRBJ2-5
clone_size: NA
v_call: TRBV5-4
cdr3_nt: TGTGCCAGCAGCTTGTGGACGGGGAACCAAGAGACCCAGTACTTC
cdr3_aa: CASSLWTGNQETQYF

d_call: NA
j_call: TRBJ2-3
clone_size: few
v_call: TRBV2
cdr3_nt: TGTGCCAGCAGTGCGTCTGGCACAGATACGCAGTATTTT
cdr3_aa: CASSASGTDTQYF

d_call: TRBD1
j_call: TRBJ1-5
clone_size: NA
v_call: TRBV30
cdr3_nt: TGTGCCTGGACTCAAGGCCAGGGGGCGGGTCAGCCCCAGCATTTT
cdr3_aa: CAWTQGQGAGQPQHF

d_call: NA
j_call: TRBJ2-6
clone_size: NA
v_call: TRBV19
cdr3_nt: TGTGCCAGTAGTAGAGGGTCATGGGGGGCCAACGTCCTGACTTTC
cdr3_aa: CASSRGSWGANVLTF

d_call: NA
j_call: TRBJ1-1
clone_size: NA
v_call: TRBV6-5
cdr3_nt: TGTGCCAGCAGCGCAGGGAAGAGCACTGAAGCTTTCTTT
cdr3_aa: CASSAGKSTEAFF

d_call: NA
j_call: TRBJ2-7
clone_size: NA
v_call: TRBV5-8
cdr3_nt: TGTGCCAGCAGCGGGGCCGACGTCTACGAGCAGTACTTC
cdr3_aa: CASSGADVYEQYF

d_call: NA
j_call: TRBJ1-5
clone_size: NA
v_call: TRBV19
cdr3_nt: TGTGCCAGTCTAAGGCGGCACGGCAGCAATCAGCCCCAGCATTTT
cdr3_aa: CASLRRHGSNQPQHF

d_call: TRBD1
j_call: TRBJ1-1
clone_size: once
v_call: TRBV19
cdr3_nt: TGTGCCAGTAGTTGGACAGGGCCCACTGAAGCTTTCTTT
cdr3_aa: CASSWTGPTEAFF

d_call: TRBD1
j_call: TRBJ2-1
clone_size: NA
v_call: TRBV3-1/TRBV3-2
cdr3_nt: TGTGCCAGCAGCCTTCTGGGACAGGGAAATAATGAGCAGTTCTTC
cdr3_aa: CASSLLGQGNNEQFF

d_call: NA
j_call: TRBJ1-1
clone_size: NA
v_call: TRBV6-5
cdr3_nt: TGTGCCAGCAGTTACTCATTCATTGGAGGGGTCACTGAAGCTTTCTTT
cdr3_aa: CASSYSFIGGVTEAFF

d_call: TRBD1
j_call: TRBJ2-5
clone_size: NA
v_call: TRBV19
cdr3_nt: TGTGCCAGTAGTCTTCGACAGGGGTGGGAGACCCAGTACTTC
cdr3_aa: CASSLRQGWETQYF

d_call: TRBD1
j_call: TRBJ2-3
clone_size: NA
v_call: TRBV16
cdr3_nt: TGTGCCAGCAGCCCCCCGGGACAGGGGGCTGGTACGCAGTATTTT
cdr3_aa: CASSPPGQGAGTQYF

d_call: TRBD1
j_call: TRBJ2-1
clone_size: few
v_call: TRBV5-4
cdr3_nt: TGTGCCAGCAGCTGGGGGACAGGTTCGGCCTACAATGAGCAGTTCTTC
cdr3_aa: CASSWGTGSAYNEQFF

d_call: NA
j_call: TRBJ1-1
clone_size: NA
v_call: TRBV13
cdr3_nt: TGTGCCAGCAGCCCGAACCGGGAGGGTATCGAAGCTTTCTTT
cdr3_aa: CASSPNREGIEAFF

d_call: NA
j_call: TRBJ1-3
clone_size: once
v_call: TRBV28
cdr3_nt: TGTGCCAGCAGACCTTATTCCAGGGGCGCCGGTTCTGGAAACACCATATATTTT
cdr3_aa: CASRPYSRGAGSGNTIYF

d_call: NA
j_call: TRBJ1-1
clone_size: NA
v_call: TRBV30
cdr3_nt: TGTGCCTGGAGTGTAGACGGAGGCTTGAACACTGAAGCTTTCTTT
cdr3_aa: CAWSVDGGLNTEAFF

d_call: TRBD1
j_call: TRBJ2-3
clone_size: few
v_call: TRBV7-2
cdr3_nt: TGTGCCAGCAGCCCCGACAGGGTGCGCGGAGATACGCAGTATTTT
cdr3_aa: CASSPDRVRGDTQYF

d_call: NA
j_call: TRBJ1-2
clone_size: NA
v_call: TRBV4-2
cdr3_nt: TGTGCCAGCAGCCAAGAGGGGCCTCAGGGGCCCTATGGCTACACCTTC
cdr3_aa: CASSQEGPQGPYGYTF

d_call: NA
j_call: TRBJ1-5
clone_size: NA
v_call: TRBV11-2
cdr3_nt: TGTGCCAGCAGCTTAGAACCTAATAGCAATCAGCCCCAGCATTTT
cdr3_aa: CASSLEPNSNQPQHF

d_call: NA
j_call: TRBJ1-1
clone_size: NA
v_call: TRBV29-1
cdr3_nt: TGCAGCGTTGTGGGTTGGGGGCAGGGGAACACTGAAGCTTTCTTT
cdr3_aa: CSVVGWGQGNTEAFF

d_call: TRBD1
j_call: TRBJ2-5
clone_size: NA
v_call: TRBV29-1
cdr3_nt: TGCAGCGTTGTCGGGACAGGGAAAGAGACCCAGTACTTC
cdr3_aa: CSVVGTGKETQYF

d_call: NA
j_call: TRBJ1-2
clone_size: NA
v_call: TRBV5-5
cdr3_nt: TGTGCCAGCAGCTTGGATGCGGGGGGGTATGGCTACACCTTC
cdr3_aa: CASSLDAGGYGYTF

d_call: TRBD1
j_call: TRBJ1-6
clone_size: many
v_call: TRBV2
cdr3_nt: TGTGCCAGCAGTGACTACAGGGGCAATTCACCCCTCCACTTT
cdr3_aa: CASSDYRGNSPLHF

d_call: NA
j_call: TRBJ1-2
clone_size: NA
v_call: TRBV11-2
cdr3_nt: TGTGCCAGCAGCTTAGATACGAGGGGGAATGGCTACACCTTC
cdr3_aa: CASSLDTRGNGYTF

d_call: NA
j_call: TRBJ2-7
clone_size: NA
v_call: TRBV2
cdr3_nt: TGTGCCAGCAGCCCGGACTTACCTAGCTCCTACGAGCAGTACTTC
cdr3_aa: CASSPDLPSSYEQYF

d_call: NA
j_call: TRBJ1-3
clone_size: NA
v_call: TRBV19
cdr3_nt: TGTGCCAGTAGCTCGAGACAAGGAAACACCATATATTTT
cdr3_aa: CASSSRQGNTIYF

d_call: NA
j_call: TRBJ1-1
clone_size: NA
v_call: TRBV15
cdr3_nt: TGTGCCACCAGCACCCGACACGGGGACACTGAAGCTTTCTTT
cdr3_aa: CATSTRHGDTEAFF

d_call: NA
j_call: TRBJ2-1
clone_size: NA
v_call: TRBV19
cdr3_nt: TGTGCCAGTAGTCCTTCACAGGGTGCCAGTGAGCAGTTCTTC
cdr3_aa: CASSPSQGASEQFF

d_call: NA
j_call: TRBJ2-7
clone_size: NA
v_call: TRBV19
cdr3_nt: TGTGCCAGTAGTTCCCAAAGGGGCGTCGAGCAGTACTTC
cdr3_aa: CASSSQRGVEQYF

d_call: NA
j_call: TRBJ2-4
clone_size: NA
v_call: TRBV25-1
cdr3_nt: TGTGCCAGCCTAACCGCTCCATTAGCCAAAAACATTCAGTACTTC
cdr3_aa: CASLTAPLAKNIQYF

d_call: NA
j_call: TRBJ1-4
clone_size: once
v_call: TRBV19
cdr3_nt: TGTGCCAGTAGCGTTGGCAACAGGGACGAAAAACTGTTTTTT
cdr3_aa: CASSVGNRDEKLFF

d_call: NA
j_call: TRBJ1-3
clone_size: NA
v_call: TRBV29-1
cdr3_nt: TGCAGCGCTGAGGGGGGGCGTGGAAACACCATATATTTT
cdr3_aa: CSAEGGRGNTIYF

d_call: NA
j_call: TRBJ2-2
clone_size: few
v_call: TRBV29-1
cdr3_nt: TGCAGCGTTGGGGCCGCGCTGGCCGGGGAGCTGTTTTTT
cdr3_aa: CSVGAALAGELFF

d_call: NA
j_call: TRBJ1-2
clone_size: NA
v_call: TRBV29-1
cdr3_nt: TGCAGCGTCCTCCGAGAAAATGGCTACACCTTC
cdr3_aa: CSVLRENGYTF

d_call: NA
j_call: TRBJ2-1
clone_size: once
v_call: TRBV5-1
cdr3_nt: TGCGCCAGCAGCCCCCGGGTGGGGGGTTACAATGAGCAGTTCTTC
cdr3_aa: CASSPRVGGYNEQFF

d_call: NA
j_call: TRBJ2-1
clone_size: NA
v_call: TRBV28
cdr3_nt: TGTGCCAGTTCGGTCTCGATCAATGAGCAGTTCTTC
cdr3_aa: CASSVSINEQFF

d_call: NA
j_call: TRBJ1-5
clone_size: NA
v_call: TRBV6-1
cdr3_nt: TGTGCCAGCAGAGAAACCACGGGATCTAAATCCAATCAGCCCCAGCATTTT
cdr3_aa: CASRETTGSKSNQPQHF

d_call: NA
j_call: TRBJ2-3
clone_size: NA
v_call: TRBV21-1
cdr3_nt: TGTGCCACCCAGGGTTACACTAGCACAGATACGCAGTATTTT
cdr3_aa: CATQGYTSTDTQYF

d_call: TRBD2
j_call: TRBJ2-1
clone_size: NA
v_call: TRBV9
cdr3_nt: TGTGCCAGCAGCCCGGCGCTAGCGGGGGCCACCGGGGGAGAGCAGTTCTTC
cdr3_aa: CASSPALAGATGGEQFF